The 30 T cell receptor beta chains in this list originate from one sample, sequenced in a study of T cells in Graves' hyperthyroidism and ophthalmopathy. Regions amplified from RNA transcripts were the TCR beta CDR3 regions. The HTBI primer set drove a first-round RT-PCR of the TCR CDR3. TCRdb ran MiXCR on the multiplex PCR reads and lists one entry per CDR3 protein. The data hold about 350,000 distinct CDR3 sequences, with about a sixth observed a single time. Sequenced sample: blood. All receptors derive from a woman in her 40s with Graves' ophthalmopathy.

This clonotype was counted at least ten times. The chain carries TRBV11-3 and TRBJ1-1, with 7 bases aligning to TRBD1. Looked up from germline, CDR1 is SGHNT and CDR2 is YENEEA. This CDR3 spans 12 amino acids. Trimming took 1 base from V and 9 from J; bases not matched to a gene: 2. This chain's CDR3 is CASSLGTGQAFF. CDR3 coding DNA: TGTGCCAGCAGCTTAGGGACAGGCCAAGCTTTCTTT.

Ten or more counts support this clonotype. The chain has TRBV6-5 and TRBJ2-6, with unresolved D. The CDR3 has 16 residues. V shed 0 bases and J shed 0 bases, with 6 bases lying between them. Germline V gene sequence: CDR1 MNHEY, CDR2 SVGAGI. CDR3 in amino acids: CASSYSPNSGANVLTF. CDR3 coding DNA: TGTGCCAGCAGTTACTCGCCAAACTCTGGGGCCAACGTCCTGACTTTC.

Many counts were recorded for this clonotype. The J gene is TRBJ2-5, the V gene TRBV6-1, with D possibly being TRBD2 (6 bases). The CDR3 runs to 16 residues. Trimming took off 6 bases at V and 1 base at J, with 18 bases between the two ends. CDR1 is MNHNS and CDR2 is SASEGT in the germline V gene. CDR3 nucleotide sequence: TGTGCCAGCAGCGCTGGAGGGTCCCGTACCCAAGAGACCCAGTACTTC. It codes for CASSAGGSRTQETQYF.

The rearrangement joins TRBV27 to TRBJ1-5, with 9 positions matching TRBD1. The germline V gene has CDR1 MNHEY and CDR2 SMNVEV (reference sequence). V was clipped by 0 bases and J by 7 bases; unmatched bases: 4. CDR3 length: 15 amino acids. The CDR3 protein is CASSLSRTGAQPQHF. The CDR3 coding sequence is TGTGCCAGCAGTTTATCGAGGACAGGGGCCCAGCCCCAGCATTTT.

The table lists this clonotype with many counts. The chain uses TRBV11-1 and TRBJ2-2, with 8 bases matching TRBD2. The V gene's germline CDR1 is SGHAT and CDR2 FQDESV (reference sequence). The V segment lost 3 bases and the J segment 7 bases; nucleotides outside the gene matches: 10. CDR3 size: 16 residues. CDR3 residues: CASSFILADDNGELFF. Written as DNA, the CDR3 is TGTGCCAGCAGCTTTATACTAGCGGATGACAACGGGGAGCTGTTTTTT.

The chain carries TRBV7-3 and TRBJ2-5; 9 nucleotides line up with TRBD1. CDR3 size: 16 residues. Germline lookup yields CDR1 SGHTA and CDR2 FQGTGA. After removal of 5 bases from V and 4 bases from J, the junction contained 11 bases not matched to a gene. In DNA form, the CDR3 reads TGTGCCAGCAGCCTATCGGGACAGGGCCTCACAGAGACCCAGTACTTC. Protein product: CASSLSGQGLTETQYF.

The rearrangement links TRBV7-6 to TRBJ2-5; TRBD2 matches 9 bases. Trimming at V came to 3 bases and at J to 4 bases, leaving 3 bases not matched to a gene. The CDR3 sequence is 14 residues long. CDR1 and CDR2 (germline): SGHVS, FNYEAQ. CDR3 sequence (DNA): TGTGCCAGCAGCTTTAGCGGGAGCTCAGAGACCCAGTACTTC. This sequence encodes CASSFSGSSETQYF.

This clonotype was recorded many times. The CDR3 loop reads CSVVLGFEQYF. DNA of the CDR3: TGCAGCGTTGTGCTGGGATTCGAGCAGTACTTC. V and J are TRBV29-1 and TRBJ2-7, with D unresolved. CDR1 and CDR2 (germline): SQVTM, ANQGSEA. The CDR3 spans 11 residues. Trimming cost V 4 bases and J 6 bases, with 10 bases left between them.

The table lists this clonotype with a count of one. The V and J genes are TRBV19 and TRBJ2-7, with 8 bases identical to TRBD2. This CDR3 region has 16 residues. With V trimmed by 3 bases and J by 0 bases, 7 bases remained unmatched. Germline assignment: CDR1 LNHDA and CDR2 SQIVND (reference sequence). The CDR3 nucleotides are TGTGCCAGTAGTATTTCGGGAGGGTCGAGCTCCTACGAGCAGTACTTC. Protein product: CASSISGGSSSYEQYF.

This clonotype was found many times. The chain carries TRBV12-3 or TRBV12-4 and TRBJ1-1; D is possibly TRBD1 (5 bases). The CDR3 extends over 15 amino acids. V was pared by 7 bases and J by 0 bases, with 15 bases between. CDR3 bases: TGTGCCAGCACCCTGGGACGGACCTTGAACACTGAAGCTTTCTTT. Protein: CASTLGRTLNTEAFF.

This clonotype was picked up a small number of times. The gene calls are TRBV6-2 or TRBV6-3 and TRBJ2-5; a weak D match, TRBD2 (6 bases). V dropped 5 bases and J dropped 7 bases, with 20 bases sitting between them. The CDR3 has 15 amino acids. Germline values: CDR1 MNHEY, CDR2 SVGEGT. As DNA, the CDR3 is TGTGCCAGCAGTCCAATTACCGGGAGTAGGGGGACCCAGTACTTC. This codes for CASSPITGSRGTQYF.

This clonotype was recorded at least ten times. The rearrangement uses TRBV12-3 or TRBV12-4 and TRBJ1-1; D ambiguous. Trimming cost V 7 bases and J 5 bases, with 8 bases left between them. This CDR3 has 11 residues. In nucleotides, the CDR3 is TGTGCCAGCACCATCGGGACTGAAGCTTTCTTT. The encoded protein is CASTIGTEAFF.

This clonotype came up many times. V is TRBV7-2 and J is TRBJ1-1; D remains unclear. The CDR3 spans 13 residues. Germline V lookup: CDR1 SGHTA, CDR2 FQGNSA. With 1 base removed from V and 6 bases from J, the gap between germline ends came to 9 bases. The CDR3 bases are TGTGCCAGCAGCTTAGACACATGGGCTGAAGCTTTCTTT. Its translation is CASSLDTWAEAFF.

The chain combines TRBV6-4 with TRBJ1-2; D uncertain. The CDR3 is 12 amino acids. Trimming removed 6 bases at V and 7 bases at J, with 12 bases between. CDR1 MRHNA and CDR2 SNTAGT come from the germline V gene. The CDR3 DNA reads TGTGCCAGCAGAACACCGCGCCGTGGCTACACCTTC. Protein sequence: CASRTPRRGYTF.

The genes are TRBV28 and TRBJ1-2, with D perhaps TRBD1 (6 bases). The length of the CDR3 is 14 residues. V lost 8 bases and J lost 0, with 13 bases in between. Germline V gene lookup returns CDR1 MDHEN and CDR2 SYDVKM. CDR3 nucleotides: TGTGCCAGCGCGACGGGGGCAGCTAACTATGGCTACACCTTC. Its protein product is CASATGAANYGYTF.

This clonotype was detected ten times or more. CDR3 sequence (DNA): TGTGCCAGCAGTTATTACCAGGGGCAACAGGCGCACTCCTACGAGCAGTACTTC. This encodes CASSYYQGQQAHSYEQYF. The rearrangement joins TRBV6-2 or TRBV6-3 to TRBJ2-7; D might be TRBD1 (6 bases). Trimming cost V 3 bases and J 0 bases, with 21 bases left between them. Germline V gene lookup returns CDR1 MNHEY and CDR2 SVGEGT. The CDR3 is 18 amino acids.

Many counts were recorded for this clonotype. V usage is TRBV12-3 or TRBV12-4 and J usage is TRBJ2-7; 8 bases are shared with TRBD1. The CDR3 is made up of 15 amino acids. V shed 5 bases and J 3 bases; nucleotides not matched to a gene: 9. The CDR3 DNA reads as TGTGCCAGCAGTACCGGGACAGGCGGAATCTACGAGCAGTACTTC. This codes for CASSTGTGGIYEQYF.

This clonotype was seen at least ten times. The chain has TRBV24-1 and TRBJ1-1; possible D gene TRBD1, 5 bases. The CDR3 totals 12 residues. The germline gives CDR1 KGHDR, CDR2 SFDVKD. Between the trimmed V and J ends, which lost 4 bases and 4 bases, there was a span of 6 bases. This CDR3 reads CATSDGATEAFF. The CDR3 DNA reads TGTGCCACCAGTGACGGGGCCACTGAAGCTTTCTTT.

Many counts were recorded for this clonotype. The V call is TRBV12-3 or TRBV12-4, the J call TRBJ1-6; D is possibly TRBD1 (6 bases). V was shortened by 5 bases and J by 7 bases, with 9 bases between the two germline ends. CDR3 length: 13 residues. The CDR3 DNA reads TGTGCCAGCAGTCAAACAGGGAATTCACCCCTCCACTTT. It yields the protein CASSQTGNSPLHF.

This clonotype has at least ten counts. The chain links TRBV28 to TRBJ1-5; TRBD1 is a possible D gene (5 bases). Germline V lookup: CDR1 MDHEN, CDR2 SYDVKM. Between the trimmed V and J ends, which lost 6 bases and 2 bases, there was a span of 17 bases. This CDR3 is 16 amino acids long. The CDR3 DNA reads as TGTGCCAGCAGACCTGTGGGGGAATGGGGCAATCAGCCCCAGCATTTT. This sequence encodes CASRPVGEWGNQPQHF.

In its sample, this clonotype was seen many times. The genes are TRBV12-3 or TRBV12-4 and TRBJ2-6; 7 bases agree with TRBD1. V lost 7 bases to trimming and J lost 0 bases; unmatched junction nucleotides: 9. The CDR3 loop spans 17 amino acids. The CDR3 protein is CASTLGDRYSGANVLTF. The CDR3 DNA reads as TGTGCCAGCACCCTGGGGGACAGATACTCTGGGGCCAACGTCCTGACTTTC.

This clonotype was counted ten times or more. The chain employs TRBV20-1 and TRBJ1-5; D ambiguous. V shed 4 bases and J shed 5 bases, with 9 bases lying between them. The CDR3 extends over 12 amino acids. Germline V gene data show CDR1 as DFQATT and CDR2 as SNEGSKA (reference sequence). CDR3 DNA sequence: TGCAGTGCTAACGCCGGCGATCAGCCCCAGCATTTT. This encodes CSANAGDQPQHF.

The chain employs TRBV11-2 and TRBJ2-7; either TRBD1 or TRBD2 may supply D (5 bases each). CDR3 size: 14 residues. Trimming removed 5 bases from V and 2 bases from J, with 13 bases in between. Germline lookup yields CDR1 SGHAT and CDR2 FQNNGV. The CDR3 nucleotides read TGTGCCAGCAGCCCCAGGGACGGACCCTACGAGCAGTACGTC. The encoded protein is CASSPRDGPYEQYV.

The chain recombines TRBV6-2 or TRBV6-3 with TRBJ2-7; no firm D call. Looked up from germline, CDR1 is MNHEY and CDR2 is SVGEGT. Trimming removed 0 bases from V and 2 bases from J, with 5 bases in between. This CDR3 region has 13 residues. The chain's CDR3 is CASSYSPPYEQYF. CDR3 nucleotide sequence: TGTGCCAGCAGTTACTCACCCCCCTACGAGCAGTACTTC.

Concerning this clonotype itself: A junction end diverges from the germline sequence, so it may reflect a read error. The rearrangement joins TRBV3-1 to TRBJ2-6; possibly TRBD1 for D (5 bases). CDR1 is LGHDT and CDR2 is YNNKEL in the germline V gene (reference sequence). The CDR3 spans 14 residues. The CDR3 DNA follows: TGTGCCAGCAGCCAAGATGGTGGGGCCAACGTCCCGACTTTC. Translation: CASSQDGGANVPTF.

There are many counts of this clonotype. The chain recombines TRBV5-1 with TRBJ1-3, with TRBD1 as a possible D gene (5 bases). This CDR3 contains 16 residues. V shed 4 bases and J shed 2 bases, with 16 bases lying between them. Germline V gene sequence: CDR1 SGHRS, CDR2 YFSETQ. DNA for the CDR3: TGCGCCAGCAGCCCAGGGACGACCGTTGCTGGAAACACCATATATTTT. Translated: CASSPGTTVAGNTIYF. The full variable domain, its missing parts supplied by reference TRBV5-1 and TRBJ1-3, is KAGVTQTPRYLIKTRGQQVTLSCSPISGHRSVSWYQQTPGQGLQFLFEYFSETQRNKGNFPGRFSGRQFSNSRSEMNVSTLELGDSALYLCASSPGTTVAGNTIYFGEGSWLTVV.

This chain joins TRBV27 and TRBJ2-7; possibly TRBD1 for D (6 bases). Trimming removed 5 bases at V and 7 bases at J, with 15 bases between. CDR3 size: 13 residues. Germline CDR1 reads MNHEY; CDR2 reads SMNVEV (reference sequence). The CDR3 sequence: CASSALQGWEQYF. In DNA, the CDR3 is TGTGCCAGCAGTGCCCTACAGGGCTGGGAGCAGTACTTC.

Ten or more counts support this clonotype. This chain connects TRBV19 to TRBJ2-6; D gene uncertain. The CDR3 has 16 residues. Looked up from germline, CDR1 is LNHDA and CDR2 is SQIVND (reference sequence). With 1 base removed from V and 2 bases from J, the gap between germline ends came to 9 bases. This chain's CDR3 is CASSIVTVTGANVLTF. The CDR3 DNA is TGTGCCAGTAGTATAGTAACGGTGACTGGGGCCAACGTCCTGACTTTC.

This clonotype has a count of ten or more. The chain employs TRBV6-1 and TRBJ1-1; 7 bases map to TRBD1. Germline lookup yields CDR1 MNHNS and CDR2 SASEGT. The CDR3 runs to 15 residues. Trimming cost V 5 bases and J 3 bases; bases outside gene matches: 9. CDR3 loop: CASSPTQGSYTEAFF. CDR3 in DNA: TGTGCCAGCAGTCCCACACAGGGGTCGTACACTGAAGCTTTCTTT.

This clonotype was recorded at least ten times. V is TRBV5-5 and J is TRBJ2-5; D remains ambiguous. CDR1 and CDR2 (germline): SGHKS, YYEKEE (reference sequence). V lost 1 base and J 5 bases, leaving 15 bases between the germline ends. CDR3 length: 15 residues. CDR3 amino acids: CASSLSPDMRETQYF. CDR3 DNA: TGTGCCAGCAGCTTGTCCCCCGACATGCGGGAGACCCAGTACTTC. The whole variable domain, filled in from reference TRBV5-5 and TRBJ2-5, reads DAGVTQSPTHLIKTRGQQVTLRCSPISGHKSVSWYQQVLGQGPQFIFQYYEKEERGRGNFPDRFSARQFPNYSSELNVNALLLGDSALYLCASSLSPDMRETQYFGPGTRLLVL.